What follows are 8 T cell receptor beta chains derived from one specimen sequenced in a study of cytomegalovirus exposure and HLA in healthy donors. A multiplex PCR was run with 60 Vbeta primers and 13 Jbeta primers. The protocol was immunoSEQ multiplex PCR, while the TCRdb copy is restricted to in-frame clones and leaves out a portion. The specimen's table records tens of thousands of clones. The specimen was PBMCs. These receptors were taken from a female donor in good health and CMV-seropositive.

The DNA for the CDR3 is TGTGCCAGCAGCTTGGTACAGGACGAGCAGTACTTC. Translated, it gives CASSLVQDEQYF. The genes are TRBV5-4 and TRBJ2-7, with D tentatively TRBD1 (5 bases). There are 12 residues in the CDR3. CDR1 and CDR2 from the germline V gene are SGHNT and YYREEE (reference sequence). V shed 0 bases and J shed 5 bases, with 6 bases lying between them.

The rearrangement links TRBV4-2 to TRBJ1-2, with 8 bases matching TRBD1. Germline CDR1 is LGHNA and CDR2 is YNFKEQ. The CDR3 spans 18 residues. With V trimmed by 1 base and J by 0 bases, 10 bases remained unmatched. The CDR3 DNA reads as TGTGCCAGCAGCCAAGTGGGGGCAGGGGGCCCAGCTAACTATGGCTACACCTTC. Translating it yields CASSQVGAGGPANYGYTF.

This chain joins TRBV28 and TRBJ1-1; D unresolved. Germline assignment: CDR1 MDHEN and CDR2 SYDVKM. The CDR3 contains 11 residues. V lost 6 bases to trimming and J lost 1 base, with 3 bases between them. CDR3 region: CASSGNTEAFF. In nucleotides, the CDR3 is TGTGCCAGCAGCGGGAACACTGAAGCTTTCTTT.

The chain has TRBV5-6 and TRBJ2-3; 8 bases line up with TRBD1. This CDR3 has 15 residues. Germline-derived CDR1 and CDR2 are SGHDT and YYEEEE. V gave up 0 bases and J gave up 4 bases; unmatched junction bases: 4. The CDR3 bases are TGTGCCAGCAGCTTGGACAGGGGGAGCGCAGATACGCAGTATTTT. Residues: CASSLDRGSADTQYF.

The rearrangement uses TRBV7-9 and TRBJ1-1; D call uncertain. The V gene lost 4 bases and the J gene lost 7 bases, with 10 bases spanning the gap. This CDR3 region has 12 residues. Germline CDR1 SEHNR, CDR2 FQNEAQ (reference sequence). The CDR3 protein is CASSYPFSEAFF. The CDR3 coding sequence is TGTGCCAGCAGCTACCCGTTTAGTGAAGCTTTCTTT.

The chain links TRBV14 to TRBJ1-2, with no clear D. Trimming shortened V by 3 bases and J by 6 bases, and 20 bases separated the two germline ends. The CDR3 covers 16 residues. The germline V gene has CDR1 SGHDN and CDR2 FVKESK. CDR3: CASSHGLGGRTNGYTF. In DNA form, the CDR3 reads TGTGCCAGCAGCCATGGGCTCGGCGGGAGAACTAATGGCTACACCTTC.

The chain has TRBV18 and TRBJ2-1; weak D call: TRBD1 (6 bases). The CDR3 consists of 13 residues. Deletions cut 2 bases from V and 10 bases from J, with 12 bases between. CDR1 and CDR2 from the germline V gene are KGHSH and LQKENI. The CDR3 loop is CASSPGQTGEQFF. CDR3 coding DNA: TGTGCCAGCTCACCAGGACAAACAGGGGAGCAGTTCTTC.

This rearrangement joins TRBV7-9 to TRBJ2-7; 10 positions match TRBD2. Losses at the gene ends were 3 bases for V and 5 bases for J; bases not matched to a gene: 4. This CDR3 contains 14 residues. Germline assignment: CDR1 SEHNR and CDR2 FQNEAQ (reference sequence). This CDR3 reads CASSFLAGENEQYF. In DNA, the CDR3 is TGTGCCAGCAGCTTTCTAGCGGGAGAGAACGAGCAGTACTTC.